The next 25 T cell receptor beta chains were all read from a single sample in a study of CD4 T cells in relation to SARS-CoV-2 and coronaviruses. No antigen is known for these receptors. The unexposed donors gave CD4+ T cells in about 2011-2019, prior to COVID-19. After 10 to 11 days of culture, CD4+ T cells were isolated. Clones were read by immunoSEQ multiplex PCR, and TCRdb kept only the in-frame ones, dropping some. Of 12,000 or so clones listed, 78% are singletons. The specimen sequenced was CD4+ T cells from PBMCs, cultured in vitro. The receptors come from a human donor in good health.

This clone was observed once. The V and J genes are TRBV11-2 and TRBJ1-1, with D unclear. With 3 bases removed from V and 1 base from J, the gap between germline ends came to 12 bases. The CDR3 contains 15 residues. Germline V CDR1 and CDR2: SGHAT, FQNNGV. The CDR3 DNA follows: TGTGCCAGCAGCTTCCCACAGACTACGAACACTGAAGCTTTCTTT. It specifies CASSFPQTTNTEAFF. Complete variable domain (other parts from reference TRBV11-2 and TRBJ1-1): EAGVAQSPRYKIIEKRQSVAFWCNPISGHATLYWYQQILGQGPKLLIQFQNNGVVDDSQLPKDRFSAERLKGVDSTLKIQPAKLEDSAVYLCASSFPQTTNTEAFFGQGTRLTVV.

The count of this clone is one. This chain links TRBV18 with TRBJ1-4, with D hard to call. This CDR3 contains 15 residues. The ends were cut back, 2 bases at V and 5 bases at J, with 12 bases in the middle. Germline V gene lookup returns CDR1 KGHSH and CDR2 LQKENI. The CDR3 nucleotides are TGTGCCAGCTCACCAGGGGTTAACGAGAATGAAAAACTGTTTTTT. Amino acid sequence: CASSPGVNENEKLFF.

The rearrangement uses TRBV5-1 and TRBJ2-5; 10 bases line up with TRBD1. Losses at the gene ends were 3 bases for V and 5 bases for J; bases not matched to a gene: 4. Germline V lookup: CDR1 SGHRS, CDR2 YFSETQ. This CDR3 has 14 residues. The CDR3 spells CASSSGTGEETQYF. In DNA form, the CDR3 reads TGCGCCAGCAGCTCGGGGACAGGGGAGGAGACCCAGTACTTC.

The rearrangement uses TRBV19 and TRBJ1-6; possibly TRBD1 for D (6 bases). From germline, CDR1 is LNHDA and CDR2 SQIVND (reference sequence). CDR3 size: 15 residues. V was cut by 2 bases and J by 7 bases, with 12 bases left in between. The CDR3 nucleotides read TGTGCCAGTAGTATAAGCAGGGGAGGCAATTCACCCCTCCACTTT. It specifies CASSISRGGNSPLHF.

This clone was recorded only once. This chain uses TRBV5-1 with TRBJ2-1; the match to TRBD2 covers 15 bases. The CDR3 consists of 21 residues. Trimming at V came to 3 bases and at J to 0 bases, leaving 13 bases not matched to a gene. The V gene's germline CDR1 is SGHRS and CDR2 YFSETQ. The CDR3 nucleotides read TGCGCCAGCAGCTCGGGGACTAGCGGGAGGTCCGGCAGGAGCTCCTACAATGAGCAGTTCTTC. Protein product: CASSSGTSGRSGRSSYNEQFF.

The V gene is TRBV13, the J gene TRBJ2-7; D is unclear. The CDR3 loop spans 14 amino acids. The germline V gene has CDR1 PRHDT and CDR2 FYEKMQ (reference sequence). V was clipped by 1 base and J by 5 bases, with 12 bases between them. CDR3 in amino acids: CASSLDRVSDEQYF. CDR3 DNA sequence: TGTGCCAGCAGCTTAGACCGGGTTTCGGACGAGCAGTACTTC.

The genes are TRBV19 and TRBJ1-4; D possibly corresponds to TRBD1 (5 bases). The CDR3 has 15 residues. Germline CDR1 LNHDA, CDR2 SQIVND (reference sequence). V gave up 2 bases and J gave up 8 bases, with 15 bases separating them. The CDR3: CASSIREAQAEKLFF. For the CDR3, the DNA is TGTGCCAGTAGTATACGAGAAGCACAGGCGGAAAAACTGTTTTTT.

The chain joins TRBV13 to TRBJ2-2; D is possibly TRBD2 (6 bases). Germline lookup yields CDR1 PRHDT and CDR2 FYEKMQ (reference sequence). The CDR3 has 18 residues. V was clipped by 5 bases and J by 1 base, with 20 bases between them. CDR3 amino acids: CASSGGLLGAQNTGELFF. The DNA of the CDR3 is TGTGCCAGCAGCGGAGGGCTCCTAGGGGCCCAGAACACCGGGGAGCTGTTTTTT.

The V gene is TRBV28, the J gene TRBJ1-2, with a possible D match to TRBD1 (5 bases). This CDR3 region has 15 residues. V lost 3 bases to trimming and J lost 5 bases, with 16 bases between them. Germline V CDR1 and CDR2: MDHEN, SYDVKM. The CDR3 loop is CASSFPGLRGYGYTF. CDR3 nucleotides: TGTGCCAGCAGTTTCCCGGGACTTCGAGGATATGGCTACACCTTC.

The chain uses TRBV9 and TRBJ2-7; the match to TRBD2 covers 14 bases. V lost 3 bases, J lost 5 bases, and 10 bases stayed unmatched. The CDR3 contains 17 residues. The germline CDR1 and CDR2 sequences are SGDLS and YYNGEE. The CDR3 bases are TGTGCCAGCAGCGCCGGGGGGACTAGCGGGAGATGGGACGAGCAGTACTTC. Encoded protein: CASSAGGTSGRWDEQYF. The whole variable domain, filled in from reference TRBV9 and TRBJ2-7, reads DSGVTQTPKHLITATGQRVTLRCSPRSGDLSVYWYQQSLDQGLQFLIQYYNGEERAKGNILERFSAQQFPDLHSELNLSSLELGDSALYFCASSAGGTSGRWDEQYFGPGTRLTVT.

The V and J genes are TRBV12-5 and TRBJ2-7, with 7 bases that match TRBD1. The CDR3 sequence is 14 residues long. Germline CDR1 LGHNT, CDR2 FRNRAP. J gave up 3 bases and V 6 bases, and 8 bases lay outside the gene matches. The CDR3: CASGKGQRYYEQYF. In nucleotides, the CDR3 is TGTGCTAGTGGCAAGGGACAGCGATACTACGAGCAGTACTTC. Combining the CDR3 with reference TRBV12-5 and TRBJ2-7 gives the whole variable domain DARVTQTPRHKVTEMGQEVTMRCQPILGHNTVFWYRQTMMQGLELLAYFRNRAPLDDSGMPKDRFSAEMPDATLATLKIQPSEPRDSAVYFCASGKGQRYYEQYFGPGTRLTVT.

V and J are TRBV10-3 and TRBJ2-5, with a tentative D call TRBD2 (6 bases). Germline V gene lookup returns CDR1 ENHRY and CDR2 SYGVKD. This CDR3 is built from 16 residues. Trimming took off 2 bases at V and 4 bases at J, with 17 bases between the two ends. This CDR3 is CAISETSRGTGETQYF. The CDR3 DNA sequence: TGTGCCATCAGTGAGACTAGTCGGGGGACGGGAGAGACCCAGTACTTC.

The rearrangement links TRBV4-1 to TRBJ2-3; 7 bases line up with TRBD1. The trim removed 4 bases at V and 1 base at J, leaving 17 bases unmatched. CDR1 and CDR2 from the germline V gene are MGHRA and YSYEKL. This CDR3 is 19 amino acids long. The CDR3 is CASSLLGGGTGVRTDTQYF. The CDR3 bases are TGCGCCAGCAGCCTCCTCGGTGGGGGTACAGGGGTTCGCACAGATACGCAGTATTTT.

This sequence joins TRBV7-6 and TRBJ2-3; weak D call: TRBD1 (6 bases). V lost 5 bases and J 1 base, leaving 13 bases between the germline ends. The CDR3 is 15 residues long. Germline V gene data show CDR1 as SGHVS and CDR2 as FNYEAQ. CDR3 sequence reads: CASSQTRGGTDTQYF. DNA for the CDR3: TGTGCCAGCAGCCAGACCAGGGGTGGCACAGATACGCAGTATTTT.

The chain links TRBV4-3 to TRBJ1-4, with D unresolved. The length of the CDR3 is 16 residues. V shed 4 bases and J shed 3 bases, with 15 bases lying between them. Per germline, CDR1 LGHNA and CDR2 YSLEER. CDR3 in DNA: TGCGCCAGCAGCCCTCAAGCAGCGTTTTCTAATGAAAAACTGTTTTTT. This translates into CASSPQAAFSNEKLFF.

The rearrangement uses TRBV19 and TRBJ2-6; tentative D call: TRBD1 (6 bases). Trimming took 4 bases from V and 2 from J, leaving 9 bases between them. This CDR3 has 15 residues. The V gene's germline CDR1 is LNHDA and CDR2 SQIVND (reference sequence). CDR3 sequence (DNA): TGTGCCAGTAGTACCGCAGGGGCTGGGGCCAACGTCCTGACTTTC. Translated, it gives CASSTAGAGANVLTF.

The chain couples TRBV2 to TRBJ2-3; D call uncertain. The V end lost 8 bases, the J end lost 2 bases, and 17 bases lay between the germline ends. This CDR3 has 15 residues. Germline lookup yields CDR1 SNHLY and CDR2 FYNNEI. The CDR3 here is CASGLAGRYTDTQYF. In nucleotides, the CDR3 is TGTGCCAGCGGTCTCGCCGGACGATACACAGATACGCAGTATTTT.

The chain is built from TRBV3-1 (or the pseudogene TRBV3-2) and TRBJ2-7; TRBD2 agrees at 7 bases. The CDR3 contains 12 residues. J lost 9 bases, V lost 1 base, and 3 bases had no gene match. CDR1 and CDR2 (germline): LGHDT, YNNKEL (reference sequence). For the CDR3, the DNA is TGTGCCAGCAGCCAAGGGCCGGGAGGGCAGTACTTC. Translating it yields CASSQGPGGQYF.

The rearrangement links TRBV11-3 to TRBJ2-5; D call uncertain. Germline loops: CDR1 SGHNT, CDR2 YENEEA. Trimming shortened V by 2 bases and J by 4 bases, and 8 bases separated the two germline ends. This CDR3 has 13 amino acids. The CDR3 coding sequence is TGTGCCAGCAGCTTACAGCCGGCAGAGACCCAGTACTTC. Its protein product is CASSLQPAETQYF.

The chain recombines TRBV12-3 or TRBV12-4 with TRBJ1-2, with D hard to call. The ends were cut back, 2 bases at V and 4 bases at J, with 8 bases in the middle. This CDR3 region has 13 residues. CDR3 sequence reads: CASSLSQIYGYTF. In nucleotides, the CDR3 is TGTGCCAGCAGTTTATCCCAGATCTATGGCTACACCTTC.

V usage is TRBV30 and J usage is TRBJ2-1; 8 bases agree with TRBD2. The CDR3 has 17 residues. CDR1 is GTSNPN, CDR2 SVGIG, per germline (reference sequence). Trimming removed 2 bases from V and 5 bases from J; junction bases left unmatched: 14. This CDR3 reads CAWSPRAFGGGNNEQFF. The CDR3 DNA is TGTGCCTGGAGTCCGCGAGCGTTCGGCGGGGGGAACAATGAGCAGTTCTTC. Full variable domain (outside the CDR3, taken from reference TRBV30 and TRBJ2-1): SQTIHQWPATLVQPVGSPLSLECTVEGTSNPNLYWYRQAAGRGLQLLFYSVGIGQISSEVPQNLSASRPQDRQFILSSKKLLLSDSGFYLCAWSPRAFGGGNNEQFFGPGTRLTVL.

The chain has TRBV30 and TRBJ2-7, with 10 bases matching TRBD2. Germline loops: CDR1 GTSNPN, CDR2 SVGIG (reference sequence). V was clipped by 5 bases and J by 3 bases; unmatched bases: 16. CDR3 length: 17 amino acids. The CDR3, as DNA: TGTGCCTGGGAGCCGGTAACGGGACTAGCGAAGAACTACGAGCAGTACTTC. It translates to CAWEPVTGLAKNYEQYF.

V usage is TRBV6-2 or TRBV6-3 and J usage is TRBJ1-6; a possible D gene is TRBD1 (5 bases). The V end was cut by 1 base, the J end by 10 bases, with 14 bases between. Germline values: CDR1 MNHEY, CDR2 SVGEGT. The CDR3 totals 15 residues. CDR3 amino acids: CASSYYGDRDSPLHF. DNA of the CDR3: TGTGCCAGCAGTTACTACGGGGACCGGGACTCACCCCTCCACTTT.

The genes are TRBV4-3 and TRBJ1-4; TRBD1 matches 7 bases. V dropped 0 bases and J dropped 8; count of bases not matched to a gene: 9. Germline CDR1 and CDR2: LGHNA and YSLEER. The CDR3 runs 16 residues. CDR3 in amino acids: CASSQDGQGVREKLFF. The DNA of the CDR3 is TGCGCCAGCAGCCAAGATGGGCAGGGGGTTAGGGAAAAACTGTTTTTT.

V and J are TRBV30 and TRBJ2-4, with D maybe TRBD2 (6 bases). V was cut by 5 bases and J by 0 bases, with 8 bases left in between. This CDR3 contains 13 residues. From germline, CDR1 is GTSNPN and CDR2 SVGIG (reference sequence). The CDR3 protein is CAWGLLAKNIQYF. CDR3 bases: TGTGCCTGGGGACTACTAGCCAAAAACATTCAGTACTTC.